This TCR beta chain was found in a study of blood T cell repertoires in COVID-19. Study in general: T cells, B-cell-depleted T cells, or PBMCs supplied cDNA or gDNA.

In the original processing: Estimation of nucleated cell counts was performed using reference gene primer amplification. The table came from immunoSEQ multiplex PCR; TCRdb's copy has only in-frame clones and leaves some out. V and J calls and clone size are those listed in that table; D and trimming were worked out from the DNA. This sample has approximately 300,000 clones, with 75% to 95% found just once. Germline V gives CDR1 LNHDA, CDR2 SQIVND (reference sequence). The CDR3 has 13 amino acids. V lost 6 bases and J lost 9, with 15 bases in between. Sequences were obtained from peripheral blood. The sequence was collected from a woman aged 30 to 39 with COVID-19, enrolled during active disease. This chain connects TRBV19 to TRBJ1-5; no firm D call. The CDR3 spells CASSLQSYSPQHF. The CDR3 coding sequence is TGTGCCAGTAGCCTACAGTCCTATTCGCCCCAGCATTTT. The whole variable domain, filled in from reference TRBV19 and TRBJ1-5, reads DGGITQSPKYLFRKEGQNVTLSCEQNLNHDAMYWYRQDPGQGLRLIYYSQIVNDFQKGDIAEGYSVSREKKESFPLTVTSAQKNPTAFYLCASSLQSYSPQHFGDGTRLSIL.